This T cell receptor beta chain was observed in a study of blood T cells in healthy people across ages. The CDR3 spans 16 residues. Deletions cut 3 bases from V and 0 bases from J, with 14 bases between. Combining a sample-barcoded 5' primer with a J-beta primer mix, a second PCR ran for about 7 to 11 cycles. MiXCR, applied by TCRdb to the 5' RACE reads, yields one record per CDR3 protein. The data show 800,000 to 950,000 distinct CDR3 sequences, 25% to 30% seen once. This clonotype showed up just a few times. These sequences were also reported in another study, on T cells of mothers and their children.

The clonotype originates from a woman in her thirties or forties in good health. This chain connects TRBV12-3 or TRBV12-4 to TRBJ1-1; weak D call: TRBD1 (5 bases). Source material: blood. CDR3 nucleotide sequence: TGTGCCAGCAGTTTTAAGCTGCAGGGCCTGAACACTGAAGCTTTCTTT. Translation gives CASSFKLQGLNTEAFF.